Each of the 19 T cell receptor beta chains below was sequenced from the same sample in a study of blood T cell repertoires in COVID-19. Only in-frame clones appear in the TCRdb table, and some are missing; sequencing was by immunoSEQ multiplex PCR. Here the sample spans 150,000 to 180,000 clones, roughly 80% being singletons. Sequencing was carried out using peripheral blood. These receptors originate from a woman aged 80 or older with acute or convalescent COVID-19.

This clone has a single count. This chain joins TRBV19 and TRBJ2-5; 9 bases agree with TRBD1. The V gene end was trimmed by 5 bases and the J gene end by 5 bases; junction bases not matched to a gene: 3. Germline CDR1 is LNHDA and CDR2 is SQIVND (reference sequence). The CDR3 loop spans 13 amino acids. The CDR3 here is CASSAQGAETQYF. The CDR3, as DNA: TGTGCCAGTAGTGCACAGGGGGCTGAGACCCAGTACTTC.

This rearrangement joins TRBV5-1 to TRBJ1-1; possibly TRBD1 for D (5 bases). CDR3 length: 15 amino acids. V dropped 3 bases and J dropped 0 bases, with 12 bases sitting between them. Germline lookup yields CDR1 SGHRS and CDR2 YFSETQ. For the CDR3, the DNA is TGCGCCAGCAGCTCCCACGGGGGTCTGAACACTGAAGCTTTCTTT. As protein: CASSSHGGLNTEAFF.

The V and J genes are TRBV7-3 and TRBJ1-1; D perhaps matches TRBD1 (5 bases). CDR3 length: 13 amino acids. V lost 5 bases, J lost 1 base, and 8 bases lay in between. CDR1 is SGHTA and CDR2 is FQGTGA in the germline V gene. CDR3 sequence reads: CASSRDRNTEAFF. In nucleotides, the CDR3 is TGTGCCAGCAGCCGTGACAGGAACACTGAAGCTTTCTTT.

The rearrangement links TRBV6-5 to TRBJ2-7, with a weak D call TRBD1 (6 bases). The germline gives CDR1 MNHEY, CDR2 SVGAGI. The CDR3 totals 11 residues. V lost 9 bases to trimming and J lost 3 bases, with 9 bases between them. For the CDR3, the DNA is TGTGCCAGTACAGGGATCTACGAGCAGTACTTC. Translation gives CASTGIYEQYF.

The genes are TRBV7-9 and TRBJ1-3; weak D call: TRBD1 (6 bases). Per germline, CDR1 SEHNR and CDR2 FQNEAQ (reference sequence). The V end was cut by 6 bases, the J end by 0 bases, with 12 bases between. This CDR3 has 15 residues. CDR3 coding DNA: TGTGCCAGCAGGGCAACAGGGACCTCTGGAAACACCATATATTTT. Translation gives CASRATGTSGNTIYF.

CDR3 loop: CASSLAPGGSEQYF. Here the CDR3 DNA reads TGTGCCAGCAGCTTGGCACCCGGGGGATCCGAGCAGTACTTC. The chain couples TRBV5-6 to TRBJ2-7; perhaps TRBD2 as D (6 bases). Germline V gives CDR1 SGHDT, CDR2 YYEEEE. The CDR3 loop spans 14 amino acids. V lost 0 bases and J 6 bases, leaving 13 bases between the germline ends.

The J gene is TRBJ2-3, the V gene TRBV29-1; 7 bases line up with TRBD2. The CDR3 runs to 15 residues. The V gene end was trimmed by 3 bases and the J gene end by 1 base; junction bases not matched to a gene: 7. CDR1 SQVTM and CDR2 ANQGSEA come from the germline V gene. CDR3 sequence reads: CSVESGSGGTDTQYF. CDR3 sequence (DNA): TGCAGCGTTGAGTCCGGAAGCGGGGGCACAGATACGCAGTATTTT.

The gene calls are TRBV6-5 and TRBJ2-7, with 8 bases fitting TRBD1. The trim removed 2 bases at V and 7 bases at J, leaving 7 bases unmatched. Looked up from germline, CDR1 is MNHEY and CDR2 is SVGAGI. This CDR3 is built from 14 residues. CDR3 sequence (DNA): TGTGCCAGCAGTTACGGGCAGGGGGCAGGTGAGCAGTACTTC. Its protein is CASSYGQGAGEQYF.

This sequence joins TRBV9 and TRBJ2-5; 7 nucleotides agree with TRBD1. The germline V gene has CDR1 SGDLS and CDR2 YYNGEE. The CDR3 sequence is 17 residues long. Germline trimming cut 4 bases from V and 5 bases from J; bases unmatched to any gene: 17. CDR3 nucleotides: TGTGCCAGCAGCCCGACAGGGTTTTGGTTCGGTGCGGAGACCCAGTACTTC. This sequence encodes CASSPTGFWFGAETQYF.

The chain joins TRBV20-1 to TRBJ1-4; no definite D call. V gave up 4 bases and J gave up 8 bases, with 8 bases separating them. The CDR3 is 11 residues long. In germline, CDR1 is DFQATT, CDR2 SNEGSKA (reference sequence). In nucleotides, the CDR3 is TGCAGTGCTAAAAGAGGGGAAAAACTGTTTTTT. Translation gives CSAKRGEKLFF.

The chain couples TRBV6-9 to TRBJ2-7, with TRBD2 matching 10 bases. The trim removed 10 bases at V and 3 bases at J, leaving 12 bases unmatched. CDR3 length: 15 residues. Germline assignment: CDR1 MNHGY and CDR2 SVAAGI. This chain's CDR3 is CATQQASGSFYEQYF. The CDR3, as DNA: TGTGCCACCCAGCAGGCTAGCGGGAGTTTCTACGAGCAGTACTTC.

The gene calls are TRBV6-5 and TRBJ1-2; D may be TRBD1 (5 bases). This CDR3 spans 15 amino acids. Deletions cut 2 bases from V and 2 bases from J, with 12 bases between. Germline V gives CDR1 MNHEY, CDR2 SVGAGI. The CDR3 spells CASSYRPDSNYGYTF. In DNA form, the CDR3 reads TGTGCCAGCAGTTACCGCCCCGACAGCAACTATGGCTACACCTTC.

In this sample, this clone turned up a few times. CDR3 sequence (DNA): TGCAGCTCCCGGGACAGGGGCTTTTTTAGCGGGAGGGGTGCAAATGAGCAGTTCTTC. Protein sequence: CSSRDRGFFSGRGANEQFF. The chain uses TRBV29-1 and TRBJ2-1, with TRBD2 as a possible D gene (11 bases). Germline V gene lookup returns CDR1 SQVTM and CDR2 ANQGSEA. The CDR3 consists of 19 residues. V lost 8 bases, J lost 7 bases, and 36 bases lay in between.

The CDR3 bases are TGTGCCAGTTCCGGGACTGCTAGCACAGATACGCAGTATTTT. Amino acids: CASSGTASTDTQYF. The genes are TRBV27 and TRBJ2-3; tentative D call: TRBD2 (6 bases). Germline V CDR1 and CDR2: MNHEY, SMNVEV (reference sequence). This CDR3 is built from 14 residues. V shed 9 bases and J shed 0 bases, with 13 bases lying between them.

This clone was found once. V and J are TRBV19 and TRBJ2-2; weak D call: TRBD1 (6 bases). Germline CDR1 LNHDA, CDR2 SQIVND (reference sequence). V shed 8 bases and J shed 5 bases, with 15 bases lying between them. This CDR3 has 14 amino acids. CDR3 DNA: TGTGCCAGTCATAGAGGACAGTTTACCGGGGAGCTGTTTTTT. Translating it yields CASHRGQFTGELFF.

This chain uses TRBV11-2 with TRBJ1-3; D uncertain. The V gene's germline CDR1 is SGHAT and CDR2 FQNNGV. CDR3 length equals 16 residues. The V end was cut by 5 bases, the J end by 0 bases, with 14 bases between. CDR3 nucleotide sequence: TGTGCCAGCAGCCCCGACTGGAGGAGCTCTGGAAACACCATATATTTT. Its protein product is CASSPDWRSSGNTIYF.

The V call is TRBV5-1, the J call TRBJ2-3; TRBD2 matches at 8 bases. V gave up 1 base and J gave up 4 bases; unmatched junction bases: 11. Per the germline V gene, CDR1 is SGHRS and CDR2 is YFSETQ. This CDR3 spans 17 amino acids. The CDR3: CASSLLRGVYGADTQYF. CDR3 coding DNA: TGCGCCAGCAGCTTGTTGCGGGGGGTCTACGGGGCAGATACGCAGTATTTT.

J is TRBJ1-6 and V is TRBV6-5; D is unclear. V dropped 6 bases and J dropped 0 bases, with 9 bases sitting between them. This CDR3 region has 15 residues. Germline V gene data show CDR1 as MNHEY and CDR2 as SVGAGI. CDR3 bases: TGTGCCAGCAGCCGGGAGAGCTCCTATAATTCACCCCTCCACTTT. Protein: CASSRESSYNSPLHF.

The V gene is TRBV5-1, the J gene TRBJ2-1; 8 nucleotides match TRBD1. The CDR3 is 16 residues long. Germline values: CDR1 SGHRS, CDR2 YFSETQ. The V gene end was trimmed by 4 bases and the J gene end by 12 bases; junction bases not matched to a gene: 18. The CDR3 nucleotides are TGCGCCAGCAGCACCGGGACAGGTCTCCTTGGGTTCGTGCAGTTCTTC. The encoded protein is CASSTGTGLLGFVQFF. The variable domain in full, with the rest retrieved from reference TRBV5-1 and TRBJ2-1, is KAGVTQTPRYLIKTRGQQVTLSCSPISGHRSVSWYQQTPGQGLQFLFEYFSETQRNKGNFPGRFSGRQFSNSRSEMNVSTLELGDSALYLCASSTGTGLLGFVQFFGPGTRLTVL.